The subject of this entry is one T cell receptor (beta chain). Its cognate antigen is unknown. In germline, CDR1 is MNHEY, CDR2 SVGAGI. V gave up 5 bases and J gave up 2 bases, with 13 bases separating them. The CDR3 runs 15 residues. Expansion of antigen-specific CD4+ T cells with viral peptide pools was carried out by the ViraFEST assay before sequencing. Following a 10-day culture, CD4+ T cells were purified. Subjects were given two BNT162b2 or mRNA-1273 vaccine doses. The method was immunoSEQ multiplex PCR; TCRdb's version includes in-frame clones alone and lacks a portion of them. The sample carries approximately 61,000 clones, around 73% recorded once. This specimen comes from a study of vaccination effects on CD4 cells after COVID-19. Study findings and constraints: Researchers reported few convalescent patients and no early post-infection timepoints in the study.

This receptor was taken from a human donor who received a COVID-19 vaccine. V usage is TRBV6-5 and J usage is TRBJ2-1; D may be TRBD1 (5 bases). The sequences come from CD4+ T cells from PBMCs cultured with HCoV-229E spike peptides, collected after COVID-19 vaccination. The CDR3 DNA sequence: TGTGCCAGCAGTCGTGGGGCGCCACCCTACAATGAGCAGTTCTTC. This encodes CASSRGAPPYNEQFF.